This T cell receptor (beta chain) was identified during a study of early T cells in non-severe SARS-CoV-2 infection. Study-level information: Bulk RNA from unsorted whole blood was sequenced; chains were unpaired. Study-wide results and limits: Matching against VDJdb likely underestimated virus-specific expansions, favoring anti-spike CD8.

Attachment of unique molecular identifiers was made to individual cDNA molecules. TCRdb redid the calling of the 5' RACE reads with MiXCR, one entry per CDR3 protein. The repertoire holds 70,000 or so distinct CDR3 sequences, with roughly a tenth as singletons. This clonotype was detected a few times. Its antigen is undetermined. The receptor was derived from an adult who was a healthcare worker with PCR-confirmed SARS-CoV-2 infection or an uninfected control (not recorded which). The source material was whole blood.

The CDR3 DNA follows: TGCGCCAGCAGCCAAGTGGCTAGCGGGAGGGCCGTGGACATTCAGTACTTC. This encodes CASSQVASGRAVDIQYF. The V call is TRBV4-1, the J call TRBJ2-4; TRBD2 aligns across 12 bases. This CDR3 is built from 17 residues. CDR1 and CDR2 (germline): MGHRA, YSYEKL. J was trimmed by 8 bases and V by 1 base; bases with no gene match: 9.